Each of the 16 T cell receptor beta chains below was sequenced from the same sample in a study of T cell responses to AZD1222 COVID-19 vaccine. The method was immunoSEQ multiplex PCR; TCRdb's version includes in-frame clones alone and lacks a portion of them. The sample consists of around 160,000 clones, 82% of them appearing once. This specimen was peripheral blood, taken on day 0 of MenACWY control vaccination. Receptor source: an adult in good health.

This chain joins TRBV4-2 and TRBJ2-1, with TRBD2 matching over 10 bases. This CDR3 is 19 amino acids long. Germline trimming cut 5 bases from V and 3 bases from J; bases unmatched to any gene: 16. The germline V gene encodes CDR1 LGHNA and CDR2 YNFKEQ. The chain's CDR3 is CASSLRLIGRLAGYNEQFF. DNA for the CDR3: TGTGCCAGCAGCTTACGACTTATCGGGAGACTAGCGGGCTACAATGAGCAGTTCTTC.

This clone was observed once. The rearrangement links TRBV5-6 to TRBJ2-5, with TRBD2 identical over 10 bases. CDR1 and CDR2 from the germline V gene are SGHDT and YYEEEE. The V and J ends lost 0 bases and 5 bases, in that order; junction bases with no gene match: 7. The CDR3 extends over 16 amino acids. CDR3 sequence: CASSLAGSGGSETQYF. The CDR3 nucleotides are TGTGCCAGCAGCTTGGCCGGTAGCGGGGGGTCGGAGACCCAGTACTTC.

The gene calls are TRBV7-2 and TRBJ1-2; D is ambiguous. Germline assignment: CDR1 SGHTA and CDR2 FQGNSA. This CDR3 has 15 amino acids. V lost 3 bases and J 0 bases, leaving 11 bases between the germline ends. The CDR3 DNA is TGTGCCAGCAGCTTGACCACACTAGCTAACTATGGCTACACCTTC. It encodes CASSLTTLANYGYTF.

The genes are TRBV11-3 and TRBJ2-2; D gene ambiguous. Trimming took 2 bases from V and 1 from J, leaving 5 bases between them. Germline V gene data show CDR1 as SGHNT and CDR2 as YENEEA. The CDR3 contains 14 residues. The CDR3 here is CASSLTRNTGELFF. In DNA, the CDR3 is TGTGCCAGCAGCTTAACCCGGAACACCGGGGAGCTGTTTTTT.

This clone showed up just once. The rearrangement uses TRBV7-6 and TRBJ2-3, with 11 positions matching TRBD2. The ends lost 0 bases at V and 6 bases at J; junction bases unmatched: 5. This CDR3 has 16 amino acids. Germline lookup yields CDR1 SGHVS and CDR2 FNYEAQ. The CDR3 is CASSLASSGGMDTQYF. The CDR3 bases are TGTGCCAGCAGCTTAGCCTCTAGCGGGGGGATGGATACGCAGTATTTT.

The V and J genes are TRBV6-5 and TRBJ1-1; D unclear. This CDR3 contains 14 residues. Germline-derived CDR1 and CDR2 are MNHEY and SVGAGI. V lost 2 bases, J lost 11 bases, and 18 bases lay in between. The CDR3, as DNA: TGTGCCAGCAGTTACCTCGGGCCCGAGGCCGGGGCTTTCTTT. Amino acids: CASSYLGPEAGAFF.

This sequence joins TRBV29-1 and TRBJ1-1, with D possibly matching TRBD1 (6 bases). CDR1 is SQVTM and CDR2 is ANQGSEA in the germline V gene. Trimming removed 4 bases from V and 4 bases from J, with 7 bases in between. The CDR3 is 11 residues long. The CDR3 DNA reads as TGCAGCGTTGCGGGGGCCACTGAAGCTTTCTTT. Its translation: CSVAGATEAFF.

The CDR3 DNA sequence: TGTGCCAGCAGTCCCCAGGGGGGGGCGTCCCACGAGCAGTACTTC. The encoded protein is CASSPQGGASHEQYF. The gene calls are TRBV6-6 and TRBJ2-7, with D perhaps given as TRBD1 or TRBD2 (7 bases each). From germline, CDR1 is MNHNY and CDR2 SVGAGI (reference sequence). Trimming stripped 5 bases from V and 5 bases from J, with 19 bases between. The CDR3 is made up of 15 amino acids.

The chain carries TRBV6-6 and TRBJ1-2; D remains unclear. The length of the CDR3 is 17 residues. Germline loops: CDR1 MNHNY, CDR2 SVGAGI (reference sequence). The germline V and J ends were trimmed by 5 bases and 2 bases, with 21 bases remaining between them. CDR3 DNA: TGTGCCAGCAGTCCGCAACTCGGGAGGGCACCGAACTATGGCTACACCTTC. It yields the protein CASSPQLGRAPNYGYTF.

This chain uses TRBV7-8 with TRBJ2-7; D unresolved. The germline V gene encodes CDR1 SGHVS and CDR2 FQNEAQ. V lost 3 bases and J 1 base, leaving 16 bases between the germline ends. CDR3 length: 16 residues. This CDR3 is CASSLTVGRASYEQYF. Here the CDR3 DNA reads TGTGCCAGCAGCTTGACGGTAGGACGGGCGTCCTACGAGCAGTACTTC.

In its sample, this clone was seen a few times. V usage is TRBV19 and J usage is TRBJ2-2; tentative D call: TRBD2 (6 bases). V was pared by 2 bases and J by 4 bases, with 11 bases between. This CDR3 region has 15 residues. Per germline, CDR1 LNHDA and CDR2 SQIVND (reference sequence). CDR3 in amino acids: CASSILGGVTGELFF. CDR3 in DNA: TGTGCCAGTAGTATACTTGGAGGGGTCACCGGGGAGCTGTTTTTT.

This sequence joins TRBV2 and TRBJ2-1; D not certain. Trimming left V 4 bases short and J 7 bases short, with 8 bases between. CDR1 is SNHLY and CDR2 is FYNNEI in the germline V gene. The CDR3 consists of 12 residues. CDR3 protein: CASSVEWNEQFF. CDR3 bases: TGTGCCAGCAGTGTAGAATGGAATGAGCAGTTCTTC.

The rearrangement links TRBV7-9 to TRBJ1-6, with D hard to call. CDR1 and CDR2 from the germline V gene are SEHNR and FQNEAQ (reference sequence). This CDR3 spans 14 amino acids. V was shortened by 5 bases and J by 8 bases, with 13 bases between the two germline ends. The CDR3 DNA reads TGTGCCAGCAGCCCTTACGTTTGGGATTCACCCCTCCACTTT. It is translated as CASSPYVWDSPLHF.

The CDR3 region is CASSEFVSSGANVLTF. Written as DNA, the CDR3 is TGTGCCAGCAGTGAATTTGTGTCCTCTGGGGCCAACGTCCTGACTTTC. The rearrangement links TRBV2 to TRBJ2-6; D gene unclear. V lost 2 bases and J 0 bases, leaving 8 bases between the germline ends. The CDR3 runs 16 residues. Germline loops: CDR1 SNHLY, CDR2 FYNNEI.

The rearrangement joins TRBV27 to TRBJ2-3; D is ambiguous. Germline V gene sequence: CDR1 MNHEY, CDR2 SMNVEV (reference sequence). V was pared by 2 bases and J by 2 bases, with 8 bases between. The CDR3 length is 14 residues. CDR3 sequence reads: CASSLRQPTDTQYF. CDR3 bases: TGTGCCAGCAGTTTACGGCAGCCCACAGATACGCAGTATTTT.

The V and J genes are TRBV19 and TRBJ1-2; perhaps TRBD1 as D (5 bases). The CDR3 covers 15 residues. V was shortened by 5 bases and J by 7 bases, with 20 bases between the two germline ends. The V gene's germline CDR1 is LNHDA and CDR2 SQIVND (reference sequence). CDR3: CASSVPGRGTTGYTF. For the CDR3, the DNA is TGTGCCAGTAGTGTCCCGGGACGAGGGACGACTGGCTACACCTTC. Full variable domain (rest looked up from reference TRBV19 and TRBJ1-2): DGGITQSPKYLFRKEGQNVTLSCEQNLNHDAMYWYRQDPGQGLRLIYYSQIVNDFQKGDIAEGYSVSREKKESFPLTVTSAQKNPTAFYLCASSVPGRGTTGYTFGSGTRLTVV.